This TCR beta chain emerged from a study of monozygotic twins with cystic fibrosis. This CDR3 has 15 amino acids. Germline loops: CDR1 MNHEY, CDR2 SVGAGI. V shed 10 bases and J shed 3 bases, with 22 bases lying between them. The repertoire was sequenced with immunoSEQ multiplex PCR; TCRdb's copy has only in-frame clones and lacks some. This sample has 15,000 to 25,000 clones; about 89% occur once, and the top ten carry around 1.4%. The sequence was collected from a girl aged 2-10 years with cystic fibrosis. The specimen sequenced was blood. V usage is TRBV6-5 and J usage is TRBJ2-7; a weak D match, TRBD2 (7 bases). The CDR3 nucleotides are TGTGCCACACTCTCAAGGCGGGGGCCTCTCTACGAGCAGTACTTC. Amino acids: CATLSRRGPLYEQYF.